The 18 T cell receptor beta chains listed next were all sequenced from one sample in a study of regulatory T cells in long-lasting Graves disease. Arm-PCR with iRepertoire HTBI primers amplified the CDR3 regions for these TCR beta libraries. TCRdb reanalysed the multiplex PCR reads using MiXCR and keeps one entry per CDR3 protein. In the table there are fewer than 550,000 distinct CDR3 sequences, roughly 16% of which are singletons. Time point: newly diagnosed GD, antithyroid drugs for less than 3 months. Researchers made the TCR library from RNA that was extracted from PBMCs. In addition, the sample was reused for a study of T cells in Graves' hyperthyroidism and ophthalmopathy.

The sample was peripheral blood mononuclear cells (PBMCs), taken at new diagnosis, from a patient treated with antithyroid drugs. Source of these receptors: a woman aged 35-60 years with Graves disease.

The chain employs TRBV11-2 and TRBJ2-3; 14 nucleotides align to TRBD2. Germline CDR1 SGHAT, CDR2 FQNNGV. J gave up 4 bases and V 1 base, and 1 base lay outside the gene matches. The CDR3 is 16 amino acids. The CDR3 loop reads CASSLGGLAGADTQYF. In DNA form, the CDR3 reads TGTGCCAGCAGCTTAGGGGGACTAGCGGGGGCAGATACGCAGTATTTT.

This clonotype was counted at least ten times. The chain combines TRBV5-1 with TRBJ2-1, with a tentative D call TRBD2 (6 bases). This CDR3 has 15 amino acids. V lost 2 bases to trimming and J lost 7 bases, with 16 bases between them. Per germline, CDR1 SGHRS and CDR2 YFSETQ. The CDR3 region is CASSLSASEQNEQFF. As DNA, the CDR3 is TGCGCCAGCAGCTTATCGGCTAGCGAGCAGAATGAGCAGTTCTTC. The complete variable domain, with remaining parts taken from reference TRBV5-1 and TRBJ2-1, reads KAGVTQTPRYLIKTRGQQVTLSCSPISGHRSVSWYQQTPGQGLQFLFEYFSETQRNKGNFPGRFSGRQFSNSRSEMNVSTLELGDSALYLCASSLSASEQNEQFFGPGTRLTVL.

This clonotype has more than one count but fewer than ten. V gene TRBV5-6 combines with J gene TRBJ2-5; TRBD2 aligns across 10 bases. After removal of 1 base from V and 4 bases from J, the junction contained 7 bases not matched to a gene. The CDR3 runs 16 residues. Germline CDR1 is SGHDT and CDR2 is YYEEEE. CDR3 nucleotides: TGTGCCAGCAGCTTGAGCCTAGCGGGGGTGGGAGAGACCCAGTACTTC. Translating gives CASSLSLAGVGETQYF.

The chain couples TRBV20-1 to TRBJ2-7, with TRBD2 matching over 7 bases. Germline CDR1 is DFQATT and CDR2 is SNEGSKA (reference sequence). There are 14 residues in the CDR3. Losses at the gene ends were 0 bases for V and 3 bases for J; bases not matched to a gene: 5. This chain's CDR3 is CSARELGGDYEQYF. The CDR3 coding sequence is TGCAGTGCTAGAGAATTGGGGGGGGACTACGAGCAGTACTTC.

The chain has TRBV2 and TRBJ1-5; 11 nucleotides line up with TRBD1. Trimming cost V 5 bases and J 5 bases; bases outside gene matches: 11. This CDR3 is built from 17 residues. CDR1 is SNHLY and CDR2 is FYNNEI in the germline V gene. CDR3: CASSYTGTGGLDQPQHF. DNA of the CDR3: TGTGCCAGCAGTTACACCGGGACAGGGGGGCTCGATCAGCCCCAGCATTTT.

This clonotype was seen at least ten times. The V and J genes are TRBV9 and TRBJ2-1; D is possibly TRBD2 (6 bases). Germline CDR1 SGDLS, CDR2 YYNGEE. V was trimmed by 3 bases and J by 10 bases, leaving 17 bases between them. This CDR3 comprises 14 residues. This CDR3 reads CASSASFGTGEQFF. DNA for the CDR3: TGTGCCAGCAGCGCGAGTTTCGGGACTGGGGAGCAGTTCTTC. Variable domain in full (rest from reference TRBV9 and TRBJ2-1): DSGVTQTPKHLITATGQRVTLRCSPRSGDLSVYWYQQSLDQGLQFLIQYYNGEERAKGNILERFSAQQFPDLHSELNLSSLELGDSALYFCASSASFGTGEQFFGPGTRLTVL.

This clonotype was seen repeatedly, ten times or more. This chain joins TRBV7-2 and TRBJ1-5; possibly TRBD1 for D (6 bases). CDR1 SGHTA and CDR2 FQGNSA come from the germline V gene. V lost 1 base to trimming and J lost 5 bases, with 12 bases between them. The CDR3 totals 15 residues. CDR3 in amino acids: CASSLGSGAHQPQHF. In nucleotides, the CDR3 is TGTGCCAGCAGCTTAGGGTCAGGGGCCCATCAGCCCCAGCATTTT.

The V gene is TRBV5-1, the J gene TRBJ1-1; D perhaps matches TRBD1 (6 bases). V was clipped by 2 bases and J by 5 bases, with 13 bases between them. Germline V gives CDR1 SGHRS, CDR2 YFSETQ. The CDR3 extends over 14 amino acids. The CDR3 sequence: CASSFQGSETEAFF. CDR3 in DNA: TGCGCCAGCAGCTTTCAGGGGTCGGAGACTGAAGCTTTCTTT.

At least ten counts were recorded for this clonotype. The V gene is TRBV6-1, the J gene TRBJ2-1, with D tentatively TRBD1 (6 bases). This CDR3 has 14 amino acids. CDR1 is MNHNS, CDR2 SASEGT, per germline. The ends were cut back, 6 bases at V and 6 bases at J, with 15 bases in the middle. CDR3 region: CASSSQQGSNEQFF. In DNA form, the CDR3 reads TGTGCCAGCAGCTCGCAACAGGGTTCCAATGAGCAGTTCTTC.

This clonotype appeared many times. The chain recombines TRBV12-3 or TRBV12-4 with TRBJ2-5; TRBD1 might be the D (5 bases). V gave up 5 bases and J gave up 3 bases, with 13 bases separating them. The CDR3 is made up of 14 amino acids. The CDR3 region is CASSPGAAKETQYF. For the CDR3, the DNA is TGTGCCAGCAGTCCTGGGGCTGCAAAAGAGACCCAGTACTTC.

Notes on this clonotype: The conserved phenylalanine or tryptophan is not found at the CDR3 terminus, so this likely reflects a read error. The chain combines TRBV11-3 with TRBJ1-1; TRBD1 aligns across 7 bases. Germline V CDR1 and CDR2: SGHNT, YENEEA. The CDR3 runs to 15 residues. V trimming: 3 bases; J trimming: 1 base; junction bases outside the gene matches: 5. The CDR3 region is CASSFRTGANTEAFS. The CDR3 bases are TGTGCCAGCAGCTTTAGGACAGGTGCGAACACTGAAGCTTTCTCT.

This clonotype was seen at least ten times. The chain combines TRBV3-1 with TRBJ2-5, with D perhaps matching TRBD2 (5 bases). V dropped 3 bases and J dropped 7 bases, with 21 bases sitting between them. The CDR3 runs to 16 residues. Germline V CDR1 and CDR2: LGHDT, YNNKEL (reference sequence). Written as DNA, the CDR3 is TGTGCCAGCAGCCAGCCCACTAGGTCGGGGTCGGGGACCCAGTACTTC. This translates into CASSQPTRSGSGTQYF.

The chain links TRBV3-1 to TRBJ1-2; unclear D gene. CDR1 and CDR2 (germline): LGHDT, YNNKEL (reference sequence). The V and J ends lost 0 bases and 5 bases respectively, with 10 bases between them. This CDR3 region has 14 residues. The CDR3 is CASSQDYAGYGYTF. In DNA, the CDR3 is TGTGCCAGCAGCCAAGATTACGCAGGTTATGGCTACACCTTC.

At least ten counts were recorded for this clonotype. The chain has TRBV11-3 and TRBJ1-3; D remains ambiguous. Germline V gene sequence: CDR1 SGHNT, CDR2 YENEEA. This CDR3 has 15 residues. Trimming took off 1 base at V and 0 bases at J, with 7 bases between the two ends. Here the CDR3 reads CASSLGGFSGNTIYF. In DNA form, the CDR3 reads TGTGCCAGCAGCTTAGGAGGGTTCTCTGGAAACACCATATATTTT. The whole variable domain, remainder taken from reference TRBV11-3 and TRBJ1-3, is EAGVVQSPRYKIIEKKQPVAFWCNPISGHNTLYWYLQNLGQGPELLIRYENEEAVDDSQLPKDRFSAERLKGVDSTLKIQPAELGDSAVYLCASSLGGFSGNTIYFGEGSWLTVV.

V is TRBV14 and J is TRBJ1-1; D perhaps matches TRBD1 (5 bases). Trimming stripped 2 bases from V and 5 bases from J, with 18 bases between. Germline V CDR1 and CDR2: SGHDN, FVKESK. This CDR3 has 16 amino acids. CDR3 loop: CASSQITGRGLTEAFF. CDR3 in DNA: TGTGCCAGCAGCCAAATTACGGGACGGGGATTGACTGAAGCTTTCTTT.

The chain combines TRBV7-2 with TRBJ1-6; D possibly corresponds to TRBD1 (5 bases). This CDR3 region has 13 residues. Germline V gene data show CDR1 as SGHTA and CDR2 as FQGNSA. The V gene lost 6 bases and the J gene lost 11 bases, with 14 bases spanning the gap. CDR3: CASSYQGMPPLHF. The CDR3, as DNA: TGTGCCAGCAGTTACCAGGGTATGCCACCCCTCCACTTT.

The chain employs TRBV5-1 and TRBJ2-2; 7 nucleotides match TRBD2. The CDR3 has 15 residues. V dropped 1 base and J dropped 5; count of bases not matched to a gene: 5. Germline CDR1 SGHRS, CDR2 YFSETQ. Written as DNA, the CDR3 is TGCGCCAGCAGCTTGATGCGGGGGTCGACCGGGGAGCTGTTTTTT. Translation: CASSLMRGSTGELFF.

The chain joins TRBV12-3 or TRBV12-4 to TRBJ1-4, with D maybe TRBD1 (5 bases). This CDR3 has 15 residues. The V end was cut by 6 bases, the J end by 10 bases, with 21 bases between. The CDR3 DNA reads as TGTGCCAGCAGCGCTTCAGGGACGTTTGCTGGAAAACTGTTTTTT. Its protein product is CASSASGTFAGKLFF.